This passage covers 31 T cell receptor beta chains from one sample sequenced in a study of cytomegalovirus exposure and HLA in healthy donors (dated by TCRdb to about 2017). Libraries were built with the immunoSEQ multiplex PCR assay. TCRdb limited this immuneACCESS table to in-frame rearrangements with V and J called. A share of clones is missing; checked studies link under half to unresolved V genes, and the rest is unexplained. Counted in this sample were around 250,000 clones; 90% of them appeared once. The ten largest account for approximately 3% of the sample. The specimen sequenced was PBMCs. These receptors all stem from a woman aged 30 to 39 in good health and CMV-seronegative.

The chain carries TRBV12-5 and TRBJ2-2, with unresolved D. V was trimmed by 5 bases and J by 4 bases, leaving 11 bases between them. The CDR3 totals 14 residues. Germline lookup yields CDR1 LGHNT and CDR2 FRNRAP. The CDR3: CASGTSLATGELFF. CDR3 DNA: TGTGCTAGTGGTACGAGTTTGGCCACCGGGGAGCTGTTTTTT.

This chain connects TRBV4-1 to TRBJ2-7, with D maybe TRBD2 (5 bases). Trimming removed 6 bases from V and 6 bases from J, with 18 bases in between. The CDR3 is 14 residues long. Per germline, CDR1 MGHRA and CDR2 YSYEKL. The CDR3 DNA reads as TGCGCCAGCAGGGGTGGGGAGCTTTCGGGCGAGCAGTACTTC. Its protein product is CASRGGELSGEQYF.

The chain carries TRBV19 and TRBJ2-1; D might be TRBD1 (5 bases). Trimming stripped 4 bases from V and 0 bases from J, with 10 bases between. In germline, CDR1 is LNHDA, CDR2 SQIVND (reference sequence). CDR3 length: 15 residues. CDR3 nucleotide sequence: TGTGCCAGTAGTAAACAGGTCCTCTCCTACAATGAGCAGTTCTTC. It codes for CASSKQVLSYNEQFF.

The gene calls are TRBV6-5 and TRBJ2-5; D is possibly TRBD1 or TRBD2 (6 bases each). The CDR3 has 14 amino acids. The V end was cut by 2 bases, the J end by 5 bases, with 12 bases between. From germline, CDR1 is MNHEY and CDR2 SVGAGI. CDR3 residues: CASSYRGASETQYF. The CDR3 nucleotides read TGTGCCAGCAGTTACAGGGGGGCCAGCGAGACCCAGTACTTC.

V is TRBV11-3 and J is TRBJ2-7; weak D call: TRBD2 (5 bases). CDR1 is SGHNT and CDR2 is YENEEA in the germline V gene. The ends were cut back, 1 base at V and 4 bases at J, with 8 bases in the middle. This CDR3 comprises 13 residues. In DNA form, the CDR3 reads TGTGCCAGCAGCTTAGTTGCGGGTTACGAGCAGTACTTC. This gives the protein CASSLVAGYEQYF.

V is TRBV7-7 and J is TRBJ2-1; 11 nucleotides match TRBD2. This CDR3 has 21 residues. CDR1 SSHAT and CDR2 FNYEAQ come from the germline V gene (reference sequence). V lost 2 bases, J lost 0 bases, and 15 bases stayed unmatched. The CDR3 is CASSLYIPLAGGLSSYNEQFF. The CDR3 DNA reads TGTGCCAGCAGCTTATATATCCCGTTAGCGGGAGGGCTTAGCTCCTACAATGAGCAGTTCTTC.

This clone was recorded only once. CDR3 sequence: CASSERQGYQPQHF. The CDR3 DNA reads TGTGCCAGCAGTGAGCGACAGGGATATCAGCCCCAGCATTTT. This rearrangement joins TRBV6-1 to TRBJ1-5; TRBD1 matches at 7 bases. The trim removed 3 bases at V and 5 bases at J, leaving 4 bases unmatched. In germline, CDR1 is MNHNS, CDR2 SASEGT. The CDR3 is made up of 14 amino acids.

The CDR3 nucleotides read TGTGCCAGCAGTTTATCTTCCGGCCAGGGGGAGCTGTTTTTT. It translates to CASSLSSGQGELFF. J is TRBJ2-2 and V is TRBV27; D not resolved. The CDR3 consists of 14 residues. CDR1 and CDR2 from the germline V gene are MNHEY and SMNVEV (reference sequence). V lost 0 bases, J lost 8 bases, and 10 bases lay in between.

CDR3 sequence: CASSGGQGMDYEQYF. DNA of the CDR3: TGTGCCAGCAGCGGGGGACAGGGAATGGACTACGAGCAGTACTTC. The rearrangement joins TRBV25-1 to TRBJ2-7; 9 bases match TRBD1. V dropped 6 bases and J dropped 3; count of bases not matched to a gene: 9. The CDR3 loop spans 15 amino acids. Germline CDR1 reads MGHDK; CDR2 reads SYGVNS.

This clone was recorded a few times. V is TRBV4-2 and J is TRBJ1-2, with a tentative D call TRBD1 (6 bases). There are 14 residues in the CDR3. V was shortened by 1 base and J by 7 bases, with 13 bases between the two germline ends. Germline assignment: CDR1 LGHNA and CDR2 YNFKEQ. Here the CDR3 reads CASSQVGGAGGYTF. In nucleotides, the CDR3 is TGTGCCAGCAGCCAAGTTGGGGGGGCGGGTGGCTACACCTTC.

DNA of the CDR3: TGTGCCAGTAGTAGCCGGGACAGGGAGAACACTGAAGCTTTCTTT. Its protein is CASSSRDRENTEAFF. The chain joins TRBV19 to TRBJ1-1; 9 positions agree with TRBD1. This CDR3 comprises 15 residues. The germline V gene encodes CDR1 LNHDA and CDR2 SQIVND (reference sequence). V dropped 4 bases and J dropped 1; count of bases not matched to a gene: 4.

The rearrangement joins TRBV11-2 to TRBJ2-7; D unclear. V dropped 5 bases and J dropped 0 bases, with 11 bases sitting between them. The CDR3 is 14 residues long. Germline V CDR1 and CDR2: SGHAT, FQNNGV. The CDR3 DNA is TGTGCCAGCAGCGCGGCGGTAAGCTCCTACGAGCAGTACTTC. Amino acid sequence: CASSAAVSSYEQYF.

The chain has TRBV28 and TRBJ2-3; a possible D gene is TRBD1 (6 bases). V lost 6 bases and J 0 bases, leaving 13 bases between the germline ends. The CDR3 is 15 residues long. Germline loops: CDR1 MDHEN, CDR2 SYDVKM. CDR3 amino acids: CASSPMGHSTDTQYF. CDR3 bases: TGTGCCAGCAGCCCCATGGGACATAGCACAGATACGCAGTATTTT.

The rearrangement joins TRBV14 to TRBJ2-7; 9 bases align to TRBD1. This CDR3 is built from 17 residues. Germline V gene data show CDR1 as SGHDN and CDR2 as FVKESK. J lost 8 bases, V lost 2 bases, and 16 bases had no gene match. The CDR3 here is CASSQPRVGTGTVQQYF. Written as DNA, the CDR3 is TGTGCCAGCAGCCAACCCCGCGTAGGGACAGGGACCGTCCAGCAGTACTTC.

The CDR3 region has the DNA TGTGCCATCAGTGAGTCTACCGACGAAGCATTCTCAGATACGCAGTATTTT. Translated, it gives CAISESTDEAFSDTQYF. The chain has TRBV10-3 and TRBJ2-3; no reliable D call. The length of the CDR3 is 17 residues. V lost 0 bases and J lost 4, with 17 bases in between. The germline gives CDR1 ENHRY, CDR2 SYGVKD.

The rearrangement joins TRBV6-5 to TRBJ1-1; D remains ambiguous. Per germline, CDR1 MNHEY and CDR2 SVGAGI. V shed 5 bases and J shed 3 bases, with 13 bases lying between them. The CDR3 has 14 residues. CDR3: CASSTVRADTEAFF. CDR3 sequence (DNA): TGTGCCAGCAGTACTGTTAGGGCGGACACTGAAGCTTTCTTT.

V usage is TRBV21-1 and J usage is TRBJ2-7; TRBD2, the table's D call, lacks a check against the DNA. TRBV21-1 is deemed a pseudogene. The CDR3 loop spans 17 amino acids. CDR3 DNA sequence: TGTGCCAGCAGCAAAAGGCCGGGACTAGCGGTAAGTTACGAGCAGTACTTC. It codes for CASSKRPGLAVSYEQYF.

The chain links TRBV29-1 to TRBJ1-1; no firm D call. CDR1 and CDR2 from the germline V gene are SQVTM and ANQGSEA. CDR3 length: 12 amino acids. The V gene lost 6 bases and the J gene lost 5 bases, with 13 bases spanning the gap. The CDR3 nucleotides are TGCAGCGTGCTTGGCTTAAGAACTGAAGCTTTCTTT. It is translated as CSVLGLRTEAFF.

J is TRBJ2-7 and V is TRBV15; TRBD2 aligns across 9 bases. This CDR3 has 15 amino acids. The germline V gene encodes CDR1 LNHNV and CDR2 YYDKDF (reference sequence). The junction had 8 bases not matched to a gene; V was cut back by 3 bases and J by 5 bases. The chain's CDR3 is CATSSRLGLADEQYF. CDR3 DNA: TGTGCCACCAGCAGCAGACTGGGACTAGCAGACGAGCAGTACTTC.

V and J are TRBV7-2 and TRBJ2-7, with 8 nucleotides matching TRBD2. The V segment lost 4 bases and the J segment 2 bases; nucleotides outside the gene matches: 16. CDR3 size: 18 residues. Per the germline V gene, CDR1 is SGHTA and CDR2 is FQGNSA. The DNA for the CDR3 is TGTGCCAGCAGCTCCGCGGGTAGCGGGAAACCTCCGCCCTACGAGCAGTACTTC. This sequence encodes CASSSAGSGKPPPYEQYF. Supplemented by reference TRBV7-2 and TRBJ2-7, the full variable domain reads GAGVSQSPSNKVTEKGKDVELRCDPISGHTALYWYRQSLGQGLEFLIYFQGNSAPDKSGLPSDRFSAERTGGSVSTLTIQRTQQEDSAVYLCASSSAGSGKPPPYEQYFGPGTRLTVT.

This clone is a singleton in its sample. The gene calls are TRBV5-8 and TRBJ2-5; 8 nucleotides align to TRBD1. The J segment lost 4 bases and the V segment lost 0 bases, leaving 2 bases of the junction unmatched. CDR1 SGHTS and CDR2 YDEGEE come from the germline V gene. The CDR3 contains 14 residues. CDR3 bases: TGTGCCAGCAGCTTGGCAGGGGGCCCAGAGACCCAGTACTTC. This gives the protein CASSLAGGPETQYF.

Written as DNA, the CDR3 is TGTGCCAGCAGCTACAGGGGGAGGAAAAACGAGCAGTACTTC. Its translation: CASSYRGRKNEQYF. J is TRBJ2-7 and V is TRBV28; 8 positions match TRBD1. The CDR3 consists of 14 residues. The germline gives CDR1 MDHEN, CDR2 SYDVKM. The V and J ends lost 6 bases and 5 bases, in that order; junction bases with no gene match: 9.

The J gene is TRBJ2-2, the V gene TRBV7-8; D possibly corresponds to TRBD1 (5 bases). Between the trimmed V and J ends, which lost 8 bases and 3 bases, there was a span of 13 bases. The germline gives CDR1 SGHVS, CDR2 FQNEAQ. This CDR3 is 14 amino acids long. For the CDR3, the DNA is TGTGCCAGCGGCAGAACGACAGACACCGGGGAGCTGTTTTTT. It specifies CASGRTTDTGELFF.

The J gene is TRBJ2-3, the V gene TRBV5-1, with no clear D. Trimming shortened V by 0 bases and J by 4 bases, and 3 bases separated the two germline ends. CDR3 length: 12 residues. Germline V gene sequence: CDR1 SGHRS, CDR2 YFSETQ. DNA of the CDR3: TGCGCCAGCAGCTTGGCTCCAGATACGCAGTATTTT. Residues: CASSLAPDTQYF.

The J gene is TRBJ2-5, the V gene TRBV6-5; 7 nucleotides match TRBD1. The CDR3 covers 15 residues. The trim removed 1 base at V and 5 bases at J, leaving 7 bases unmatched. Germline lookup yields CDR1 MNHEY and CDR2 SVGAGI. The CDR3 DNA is TGTGCCAGCAGTTACTTGGGACAGCGAGGGGAGACCCAGTACTTC. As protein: CASSYLGQRGETQYF.

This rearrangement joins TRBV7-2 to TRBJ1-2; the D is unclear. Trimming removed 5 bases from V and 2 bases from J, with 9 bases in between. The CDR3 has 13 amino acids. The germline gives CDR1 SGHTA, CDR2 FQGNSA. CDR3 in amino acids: CASSKTANYGYTF. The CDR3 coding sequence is TGTGCCAGCAGCAAGACTGCAAACTATGGCTACACCTTC.

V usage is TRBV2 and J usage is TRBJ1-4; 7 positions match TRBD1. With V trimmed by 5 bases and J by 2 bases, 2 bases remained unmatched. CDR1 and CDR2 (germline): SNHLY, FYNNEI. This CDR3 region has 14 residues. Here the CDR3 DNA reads TGTGCCAGCAGTAAGACAGGGACTAATGAAAAACTGTTTTTT. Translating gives CASSKTGTNEKLFF.

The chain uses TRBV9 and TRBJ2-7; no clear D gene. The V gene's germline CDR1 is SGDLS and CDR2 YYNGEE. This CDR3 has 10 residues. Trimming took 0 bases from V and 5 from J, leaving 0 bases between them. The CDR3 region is CASSVDEQYF. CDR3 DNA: TGTGCCAGCAGCGTAGACGAGCAGTACTTC.

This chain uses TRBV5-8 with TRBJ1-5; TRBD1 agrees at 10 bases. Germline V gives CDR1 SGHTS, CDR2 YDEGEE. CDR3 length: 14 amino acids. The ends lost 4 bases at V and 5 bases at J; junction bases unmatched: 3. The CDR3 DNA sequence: TGTGCCAGCAGCCTCGGACAGGGGGATCAGCCCCAGCATTTT. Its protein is CASSLGQGDQPQHF.

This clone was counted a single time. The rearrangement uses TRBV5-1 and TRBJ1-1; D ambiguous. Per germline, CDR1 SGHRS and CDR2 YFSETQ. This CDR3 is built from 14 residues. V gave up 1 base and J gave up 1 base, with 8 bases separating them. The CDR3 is CASSLMSANTEAFF. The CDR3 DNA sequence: TGCGCCAGCAGCTTGATGTCAGCGAACACTGAAGCTTTCTTT.

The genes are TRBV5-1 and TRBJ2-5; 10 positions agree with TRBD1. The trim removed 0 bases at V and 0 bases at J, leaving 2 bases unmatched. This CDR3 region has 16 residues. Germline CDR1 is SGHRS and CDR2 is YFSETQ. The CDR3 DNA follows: TGCGCCAGCAGCTTGGCCGGGACAGGGGACCAAGAGACCCAGTACTTC. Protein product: CASSLAGTGDQETQYF.